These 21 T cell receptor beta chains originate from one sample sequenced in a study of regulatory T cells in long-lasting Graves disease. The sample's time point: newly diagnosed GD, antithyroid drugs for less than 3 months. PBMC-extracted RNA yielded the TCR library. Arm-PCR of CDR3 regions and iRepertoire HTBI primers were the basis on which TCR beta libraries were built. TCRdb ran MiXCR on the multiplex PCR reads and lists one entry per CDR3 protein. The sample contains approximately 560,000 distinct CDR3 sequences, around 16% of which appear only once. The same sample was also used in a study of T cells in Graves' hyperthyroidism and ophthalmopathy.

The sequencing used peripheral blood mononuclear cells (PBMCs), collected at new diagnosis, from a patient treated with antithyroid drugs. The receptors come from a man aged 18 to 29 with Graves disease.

The CDR3, as DNA: TGTGCCAGCAGCCTTCAACCTCTCCGGAACACTGAAGCTTTCTTT. Translating it yields CASSLQPLRNTEAFF. The V and J genes are TRBV14 and TRBJ1-1; D gene unclear. Per the germline V gene, CDR1 is SGHDN and CDR2 is FVKESK. The CDR3 has 15 residues. Trimming left V 4 bases short and J 1 base short, with 13 bases between.

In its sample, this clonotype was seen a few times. CDR3 sequence reads: CASSPVRGAPFWDGYEQYF. The CDR3 nucleotides are TGCGCCAGCAGCCCCGTGCGGGGGGCGCCTTTCTGGGATGGCTACGAGCAGTACTTC. The J gene is TRBJ2-7, the V gene TRBV5-1; TRBD2 aligns across 8 bases. This CDR3 has 19 amino acids. V lost 4 bases, J lost 3 bases, and 21 bases stayed unmatched. Looked up from germline, CDR1 is SGHRS and CDR2 is YFSETQ.

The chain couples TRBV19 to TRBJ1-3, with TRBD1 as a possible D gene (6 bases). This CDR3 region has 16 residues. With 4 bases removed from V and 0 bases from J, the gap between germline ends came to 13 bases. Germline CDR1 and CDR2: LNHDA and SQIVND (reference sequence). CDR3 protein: CASSSGQPFSGNTIYF. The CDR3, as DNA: TGTGCCAGTAGTAGCGGACAGCCATTCTCTGGAAACACCATATATTTT.

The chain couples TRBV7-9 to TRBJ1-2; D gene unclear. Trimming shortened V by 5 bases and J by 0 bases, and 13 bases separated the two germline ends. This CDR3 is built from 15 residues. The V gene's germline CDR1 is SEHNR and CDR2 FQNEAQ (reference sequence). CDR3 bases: TGTGCCAGCAGCCCTGGGCAGCCCTCTAACTATGGCTACACCTTC. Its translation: CASSPGQPSNYGYTF.

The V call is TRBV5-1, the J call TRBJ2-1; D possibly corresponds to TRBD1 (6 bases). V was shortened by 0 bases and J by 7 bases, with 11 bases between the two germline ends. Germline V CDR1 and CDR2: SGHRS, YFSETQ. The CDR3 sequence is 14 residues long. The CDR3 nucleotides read TGCGCCAGCAGCTTGGGACAGGTAGAAAATGAGCAGTTCTTC. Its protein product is CASSLGQVENEQFF. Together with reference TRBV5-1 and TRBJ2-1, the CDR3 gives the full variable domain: KAGVTQTPRYLIKTRGQQVTLSCSPISGHRSVSWYQQTPGQGLQFLFEYFSETQRNKGNFPGRFSGRQFSNSRSEMNVSTLELGDSALYLCASSLGQVENEQFFGPGTRLTVL.

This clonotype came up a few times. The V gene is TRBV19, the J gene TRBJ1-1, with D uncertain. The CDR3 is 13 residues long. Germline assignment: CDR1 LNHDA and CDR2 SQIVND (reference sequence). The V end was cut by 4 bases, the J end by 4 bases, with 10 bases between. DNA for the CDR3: TGTGCCAGTAGTACTAATGGACTCACTGAAGCTTTCTTT. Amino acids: CASSTNGLTEAFF. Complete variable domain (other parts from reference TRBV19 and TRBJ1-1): DGGITQSPKYLFRKEGQNVTLSCEQNLNHDAMYWYRQDPGQGLRLIYYSQIVNDFQKGDIAEGYSVSREKKESFPLTVTSAQKNPTAFYLCASSTNGLTEAFFGQGTRLTVV.

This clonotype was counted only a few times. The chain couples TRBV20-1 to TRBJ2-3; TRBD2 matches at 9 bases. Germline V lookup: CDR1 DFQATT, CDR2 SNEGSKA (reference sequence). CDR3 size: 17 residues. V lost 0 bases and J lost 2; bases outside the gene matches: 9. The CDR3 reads CSARDTLAGWLTDTQYF. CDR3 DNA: TGCAGTGCTAGAGATACCCTAGCGGGATGGCTCACAGATACGCAGTATTTT.

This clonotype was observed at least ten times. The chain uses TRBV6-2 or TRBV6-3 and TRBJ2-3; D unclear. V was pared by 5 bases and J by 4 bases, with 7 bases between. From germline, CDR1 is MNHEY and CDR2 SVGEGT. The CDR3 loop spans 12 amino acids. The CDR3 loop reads CASSEFSDTQYF. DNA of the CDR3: TGTGCCAGCAGTGAATTTTCAGATACGCAGTATTTT.

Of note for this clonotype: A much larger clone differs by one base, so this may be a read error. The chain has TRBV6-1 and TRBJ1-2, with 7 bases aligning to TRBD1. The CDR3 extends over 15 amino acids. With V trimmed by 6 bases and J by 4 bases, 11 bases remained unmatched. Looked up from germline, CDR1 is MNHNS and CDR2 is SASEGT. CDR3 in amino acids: CASREGTDASYGYTF. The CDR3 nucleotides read TGTGCCAGCAGGGAGGGGACAGACGCAAGCTATGGCTACACCTTC.

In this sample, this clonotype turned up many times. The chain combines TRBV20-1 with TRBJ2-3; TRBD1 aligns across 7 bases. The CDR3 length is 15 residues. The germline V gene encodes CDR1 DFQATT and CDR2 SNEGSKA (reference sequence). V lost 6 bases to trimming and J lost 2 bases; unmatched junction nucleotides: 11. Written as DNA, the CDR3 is TGCAGTGCAACCTCAGGGGGACCGATCACAGATACGCAGTATTTT. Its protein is CSATSGGPITDTQYF.

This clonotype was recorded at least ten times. CDR3 coding DNA: TGTGCCAGCGCCTCGGTTGACCTTGCTGAGCAGTTCTTC. The encoded protein is CASASVDLAEQFF. The chain employs TRBV5-6 and TRBJ2-1, with D unresolved. CDR1 is SGHDT, CDR2 YYEEEE, per germline. The V and J ends lost 7 bases and 9 bases respectively, with 17 bases between them. The CDR3 contains 13 residues. The full variable domain, its missing parts supplied by reference TRBV5-6 and TRBJ2-1, is DAGVTQSPTHLIKTRGQQVTLRCSPKSGHDTVSWYQQALGQGPQFIFQYYEEEERQRGNFPDRFSGHQFPNYSSELNVNALLLGDSALYLCASASVDLAEQFFGPGTRLTVL.

As DNA, the CDR3 is TGTGCCAGCAGTAAGGGGACAGGGGGTGTCTACGAGCAGTACTTC. As protein: CASSKGTGGVYEQYF. This chain links TRBV27 with TRBJ2-7; 11 bases fit TRBD1. This CDR3 spans 15 amino acids. J was trimmed by 3 bases and V by 5 bases; bases with no gene match: 6. The germline V gene has CDR1 MNHEY and CDR2 SMNVEV (reference sequence).

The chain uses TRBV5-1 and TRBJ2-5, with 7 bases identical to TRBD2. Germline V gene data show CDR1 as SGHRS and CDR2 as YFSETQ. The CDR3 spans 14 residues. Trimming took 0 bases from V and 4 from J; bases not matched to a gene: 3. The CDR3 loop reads CASSLERGSETQYF. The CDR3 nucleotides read TGCGCCAGCAGCTTGGAGCGGGGCTCAGAGACCCAGTACTTC.

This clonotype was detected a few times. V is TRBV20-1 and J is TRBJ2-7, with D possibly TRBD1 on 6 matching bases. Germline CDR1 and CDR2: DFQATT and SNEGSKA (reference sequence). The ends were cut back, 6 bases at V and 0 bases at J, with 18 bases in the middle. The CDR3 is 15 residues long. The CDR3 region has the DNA TGCAGTGCCCTCCCAGGGGTCCATTCCTCCTACGAGCAGTACTTC. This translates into CSALPGVHSSYEQYF.

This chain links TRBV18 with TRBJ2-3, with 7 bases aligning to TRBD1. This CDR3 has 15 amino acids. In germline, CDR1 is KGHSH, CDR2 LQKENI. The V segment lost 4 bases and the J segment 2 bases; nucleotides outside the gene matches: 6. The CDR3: CASSRLQGNTDTQYF. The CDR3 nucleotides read TGTGCCAGCTCACGCCTACAGGGGAACACAGATACGCAGTATTTT. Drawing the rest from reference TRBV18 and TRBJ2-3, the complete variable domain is NAGVMQNPRHLVRRRGQEARLRCSPMKGHSHVYWYRQLPEEGLKFMVYLQKENIIDESGMPKERFSAEFPKEGPSILRIQQVVRGDSAAYFCASSRLQGNTDTQYFGPGTRLTVL.

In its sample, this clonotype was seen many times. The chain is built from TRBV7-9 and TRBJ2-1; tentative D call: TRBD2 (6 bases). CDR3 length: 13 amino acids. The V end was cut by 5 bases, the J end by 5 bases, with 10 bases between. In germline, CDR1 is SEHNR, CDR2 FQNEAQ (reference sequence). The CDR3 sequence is CASSAGPNNEQFF. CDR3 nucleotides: TGTGCCAGCAGCGCGGGACCAAACAATGAGCAGTTCTTC. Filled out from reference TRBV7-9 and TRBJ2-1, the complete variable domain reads DTGVSQNPRHKITKRGQNVTFRCDPISEHNRLYWYRQTLGQGPEFLTYFQNEAQLEKSRLLSDRFSAERPKGSFSTLEIQRTEQGDSAMYLCASSAGPNNEQFFGPGTRLTVL.

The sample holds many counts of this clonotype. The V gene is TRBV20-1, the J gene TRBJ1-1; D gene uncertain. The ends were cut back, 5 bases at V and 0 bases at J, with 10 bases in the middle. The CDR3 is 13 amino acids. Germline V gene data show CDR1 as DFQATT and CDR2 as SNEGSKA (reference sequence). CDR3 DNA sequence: TGCAGTGCTTCCTCGACTATGAACACTGAAGCTTTCTTT. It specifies CSASSTMNTEAFF.

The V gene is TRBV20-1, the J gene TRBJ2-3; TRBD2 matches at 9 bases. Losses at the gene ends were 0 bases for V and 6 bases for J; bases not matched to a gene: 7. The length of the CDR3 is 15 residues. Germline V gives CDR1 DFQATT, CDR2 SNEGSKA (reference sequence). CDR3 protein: CSAREVAGVFDTQYF. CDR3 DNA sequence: TGCAGTGCTAGAGAGGTAGCGGGAGTATTCGATACGCAGTATTTT.

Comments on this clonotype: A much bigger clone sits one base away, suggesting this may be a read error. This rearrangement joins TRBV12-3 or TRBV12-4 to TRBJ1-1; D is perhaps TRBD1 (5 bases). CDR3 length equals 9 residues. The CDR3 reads CASDRPGNF. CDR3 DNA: TGTGCCAGCGACCGACCAGGGAATTTT.

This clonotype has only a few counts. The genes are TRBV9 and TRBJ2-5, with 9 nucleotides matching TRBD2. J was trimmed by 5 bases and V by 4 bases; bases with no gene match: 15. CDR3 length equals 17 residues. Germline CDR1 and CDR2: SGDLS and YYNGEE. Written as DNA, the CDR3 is TGTGCCAGCAGCCCCTTCGCGGGAGGGCCCCGTCCGGAGACCCAGTACTTC. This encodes CASSPFAGGPRPETQYF.

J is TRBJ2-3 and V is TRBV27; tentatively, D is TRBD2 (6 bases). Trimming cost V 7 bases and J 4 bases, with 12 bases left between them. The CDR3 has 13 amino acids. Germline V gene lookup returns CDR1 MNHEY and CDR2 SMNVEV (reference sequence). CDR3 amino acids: CASKIGGADTQYF. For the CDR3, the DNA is TGTGCCAGCAAGATCGGAGGGGCAGATACGCAGTATTTT.